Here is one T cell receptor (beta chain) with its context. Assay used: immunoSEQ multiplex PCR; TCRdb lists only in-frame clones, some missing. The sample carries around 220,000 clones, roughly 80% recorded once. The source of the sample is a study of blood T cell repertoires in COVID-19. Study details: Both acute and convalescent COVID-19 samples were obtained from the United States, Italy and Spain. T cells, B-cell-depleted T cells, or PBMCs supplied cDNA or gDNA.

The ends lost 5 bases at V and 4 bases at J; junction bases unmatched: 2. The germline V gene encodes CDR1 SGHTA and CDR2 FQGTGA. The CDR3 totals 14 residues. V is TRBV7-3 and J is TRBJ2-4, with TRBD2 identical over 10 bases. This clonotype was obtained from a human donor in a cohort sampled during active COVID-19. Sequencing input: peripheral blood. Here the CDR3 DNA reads TGTGCCAGCAGCCCTAGCGGGGGTAAAAACATTCAGTACTTC. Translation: CASSPSGGKNIQYF. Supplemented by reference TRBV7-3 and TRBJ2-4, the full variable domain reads GAGVSQTPSNKVTEKGKYVELRCDPISGHTALYWYRQSLGQGPEFLIYFQGTGAADDSGLPNDRFFAVRPEGSVSTLKIQRTERGDSAVYLCASSPSGGKNIQYFGAGTRLSVL.